This entry describes one T cell receptor (beta chain). Antigen: not known. These data come from a study of response to subunit inactivated influenza vaccine. Study results and limitations: With each seasonal influenza vaccination, the authors suggested, few new T cells are recruited.

TCRdb ran MiXCR on the RT-PCR reads and lists one entry per CDR3 protein. The sample consists of about half a million distinct CDR3 sequences, 7.6% of them appearing once. The CDR3 runs to 12 residues. Germline V CDR1 and CDR2: DFQATT, SNEGSKA (reference sequence). Losses at the gene ends were 8 bases for V and 6 bases for J; bases not matched to a gene: 9. This sequence joins TRBV20-1 and TRBJ2-7, with TRBD2 identical over 8 bases. The sample consisted of PBMCs from blood, taken roughly 24 months after vaccination. This TCR was sampled from a man between 45 and 75 years old who received an inactivated influenza vaccine. Here the CDR3 reads CSPSGSSGEQYF. As DNA, the CDR3 is TGCAGTCCGAGCGGGAGTTCCGGCGAGCAGTACTTC.